This TCR beta chain was sequenced for a study of Ad26.COV2.S vaccination and SARS-CoV-2 variants. Across the study: Once or twice, 56 days apart, Ad26.COV2.S was delivered intramuscularly.

The repertoire was sequenced with immunoSEQ multiplex PCR; TCRdb's copy has only in-frame clones and lacks some. This table has over 350,000 clones, roughly nine tenths appearing once. Treatment: some 20 received Ad26.COV2.S at low or high dose, single or two shots; several received placebo; per-sample allocation not given. Samples were taken on day 63 after the first vaccine or placebo injection. Whoever gave the sample was an adult aged 18-55 years in Boston. A single count supports this clone. This CDR3 has 14 amino acids. V was clipped by 0 bases and J by 5 bases, with 6 bases between them. Per the germline V gene, CDR1 is SGHDT and CDR2 is YYEEEE.

The origin of this receptor is a person aged 18-60 years who received the Ad26.COV2.S COVID-19 vaccine or a placebo. The material sequenced was peripheral blood, taken in a trial of Ad26.COV2.S vaccine versus placebo. This chain connects TRBV5-6 to TRBJ1-6; D remains ambiguous. The CDR3 spells CASSLAPNNSPLHF. DNA for the CDR3: TGTGCCAGCAGCTTGGCTCCAAATAATTCACCCCTCCACTTT.